Below are 15 T cell receptor beta chains sequenced from a single sample in a study of blood T cells in healthy people across ages. A second about 7 to 12 cycle PCR used barcoded and J-beta primers. TCRdb redid the calling of the 5' RACE reads with MiXCR, one entry per CDR3 protein. The data contain hundreds of thousands of distinct CDR3 sequences, 40% to 50% of them seen just once; the ten biggest clones take up 15% to 25%. Sequencing used blood. All receptors come from a man in his 60s in good health.

This clonotype was observed once. This chain joins TRBV6-4 and TRBJ1-6; D may be TRBD1 (6 bases). V lost 5 bases and J 7 bases, leaving 12 bases between the germline ends. This CDR3 region has 14 residues. Germline CDR1 MRHNA, CDR2 SNTAGT. CDR3 region: CASSTQGHNSPLHF. The DNA for the CDR3 is TGTGCCAGCAGTACACAGGGACACAATTCACCCCTCCACTTT.

This clonotype occurred a few times. J is TRBJ1-1 and V is TRBV29-1, with D unresolved. V gave up 1 base and J gave up 8 bases, with 14 bases separating them. Germline V lookup: CDR1 SQVTM, CDR2 ANQGSEA. The CDR3 runs to 13 residues. The chain's CDR3 is CSVEGLRSGEAFF. In DNA form, the CDR3 reads TGCAGCGTTGAAGGACTGAGGTCTGGGGAAGCTTTCTTT.

This clonotype was recorded a few times. The V call is TRBV7-2, the J call TRBJ2-5; 9 bases fit TRBD2. J lost 4 bases, V lost 5 bases, and 5 bases had no gene match. From germline, CDR1 is SGHTA and CDR2 FQGNSA. The CDR3 length is 14 residues. CDR3 residues: CASSPVAGAETQYF. The CDR3 nucleotides are TGTGCCAGCAGCCCGGTAGCGGGGGCAGAGACCCAGTACTTC.

This chain connects TRBV3-1 to TRBJ2-7; TRBD1 agrees at 7 bases. Matching the DNA end better, TRBJ2-4 makes the J call doubtful. CDR3 length: 17 amino acids. Germline lookup yields CDR1 LGHDT and CDR2 YNNKEL (reference sequence). CDR3 sequence: CASSQVVKGASENIQYF. The DNA for the CDR3 is TGTGCCAGCAGCCAAGTTGTAAAGGGGGCTTCAGAAAACATTCAGTACTTC.

This chain links TRBV12-3 or TRBV12-4 with TRBJ2-5; 11 bases agree with TRBD2. The V gene end was trimmed by 8 bases and the J gene end by 5 bases; junction bases not matched to a gene: 7. This CDR3 comprises 14 residues. In DNA form, the CDR3 reads TGTGCCAGCGCATTAGCGGGGGGGTGGGAGACCCAGTACTTC. This encodes CASALAGGWETQYF.

This clonotype has more than one count but fewer than ten. V usage is TRBV7-7 and J usage is TRBJ2-1, with D perhaps TRBD1 (6 bases). Germline CDR1 is SSHAT and CDR2 is FNYEAQ (reference sequence). V shed 4 bases and J shed 4 bases, with 11 bases lying between them. The CDR3 totals 14 residues. CDR3 loop: CASSSQGKYNEQFF. DNA of the CDR3: TGTGCCAGCAGCTCACAGGGAAAATACAATGAGCAGTTCTTC.

The chain links TRBV11-1 to TRBJ1-4, with D tentatively TRBD1 (5 bases). The V and J ends lost 5 bases and 10 bases respectively, with 14 bases between them. The germline V gene encodes CDR1 SGHAT and CDR2 FQDESV (reference sequence). This CDR3 is built from 13 residues. The CDR3 nucleotides are TGTGCCAGCAGCGTAGGGGAGCGAGGAAAACTGTTTTTT. Its protein is CASSVGERGKLFF.

The chain couples TRBV7-2 to TRBJ2-3, with D possibly TRBD2 on 6 matching bases. Trimming removed 5 bases from V and 3 bases from J, with 12 bases in between. Germline CDR1 SGHTA, CDR2 FQGNSA. CDR3 length equals 14 residues. The CDR3 is CASSPGLQTDTQYF. The DNA of the CDR3 is TGTGCCAGCAGCCCTGGACTACAAACAGATACGCAGTATTTT.

This chain joins TRBV2 and TRBJ2-4; D possibly corresponds to TRBD2 (5 bases). The CDR3 totals 12 residues. Germline lookup yields CDR1 SNHLY and CDR2 FYNNEI. V was clipped by 6 bases and J by 13 bases, with 16 bases between them. CDR3 residues: CASRVGPTGQYF. The CDR3 DNA is TGTGCCAGCAGGGTGGGCCCGACGGGGCAGTACTTC.

This clonotype was detected only once. The chain uses TRBV28 and TRBJ1-5; weak D call: TRBD1 (5 bases). This CDR3 has 13 amino acids. Trimming left V 4 bases short and J 7 bases short, with 11 bases between. The germline V gene has CDR1 MDHEN and CDR2 SYDVKM. The CDR3: CASSSTRAQPQHF. The DNA of the CDR3 is TGTGCCAGCAGTTCTACCAGGGCGCAGCCCCAGCATTTT. The full variable domain, in which reference TRBV28 and TRBJ1-5 provide the parts outside the CDR3, is DVKVTQSSRYLVKRTGEKVFLECVQDMDHENMFWYRQDPGLGLRLIYFSYDVKMKEKGDIPEGYSVSREKKERFSLILESASTNQTSMYLCASSSTRAQPQHFGDGTRLSIL.

This sequence joins TRBV14 and TRBJ2-3, with 11 bases identical to TRBD2. Looked up from germline, CDR1 is SGHDN and CDR2 is FVKESK. With V trimmed by 2 bases and J by 2 bases, 9 bases remained unmatched. The CDR3 has 18 amino acids. CDR3 coding DNA: TGTGCCAGCAGCCAAATAAGCCTAGCGGGGGGTATCACAGATACGCAGTATTTT. Translation: CASSQISLAGGITDTQYF.

This clonotype was counted a single time. This chain uses TRBV12-3 or TRBV12-4 with TRBJ1-2, with D perhaps TRBD1 (5 bases). V was pared by 6 bases and J by 3 bases, with 14 bases between. This CDR3 comprises 14 residues. DNA of the CDR3: TGTGCCAGCAGCCGACAGTCCCCTTACTATGGCTACACCTTC. Translating gives CASSRQSPYYGYTF.

This sequence joins TRBV12-3 or TRBV12-4 and TRBJ1-3; TRBD1 matches at 7 bases. The CDR3 runs 17 residues. Losses at the gene ends were 8 bases for V and 0 bases for J; bases not matched to a gene: 13. The CDR3: CASLTRDSEFSGNTIYF. The CDR3 coding sequence is TGTGCCAGCCTTACCCGGGACAGCGAATTCTCTGGAAACACCATATATTTT.

In its sample, this clonotype was seen a few times. CDR3: CSAPPWTSMGEQYF. The CDR3 DNA reads TGCAGTGCCCCACCTTGGACTAGTATGGGCGAACAGTACTTC. This chain connects TRBV20-1 to TRBJ2-7, with TRBD2 identical over 7 bases. Germline CDR1 is DFQATT and CDR2 is SNEGSKA (reference sequence). The V gene end was trimmed by 6 bases and the J gene end by 10 bases; junction bases not matched to a gene: 18. This CDR3 comprises 14 residues.

Regarding this clonotype: With a much larger clone just one base away, this may be a read error. The chain couples TRBV9 to TRBJ1-2; D perhaps matches TRBD1 (5 bases). Germline V lookup: CDR1 SGDLS, CDR2 YYNGEE. The CDR3 covers 16 residues. CDR3 protein: CAGSPETGGFNYGYTF. The CDR3 DNA sequence: TGTGCCGGCAGCCCCGAAACGGGGGGTTTTAACTATGGCTACACCTTC.